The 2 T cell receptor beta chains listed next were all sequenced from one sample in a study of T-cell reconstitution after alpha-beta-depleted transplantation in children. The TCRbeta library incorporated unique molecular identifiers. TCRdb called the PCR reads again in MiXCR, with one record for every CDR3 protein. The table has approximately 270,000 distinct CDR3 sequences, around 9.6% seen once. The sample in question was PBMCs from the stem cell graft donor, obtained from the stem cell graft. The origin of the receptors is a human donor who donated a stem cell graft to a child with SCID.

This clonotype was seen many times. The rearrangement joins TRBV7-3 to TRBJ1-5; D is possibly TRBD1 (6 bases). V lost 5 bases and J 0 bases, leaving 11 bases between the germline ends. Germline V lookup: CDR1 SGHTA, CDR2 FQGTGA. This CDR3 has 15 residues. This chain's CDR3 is CASSLGTLSNQPQHF. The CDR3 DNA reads TGTGCCAGCAGCCTAGGGACACTTAGCAATCAGCCCCAGCATTTT.

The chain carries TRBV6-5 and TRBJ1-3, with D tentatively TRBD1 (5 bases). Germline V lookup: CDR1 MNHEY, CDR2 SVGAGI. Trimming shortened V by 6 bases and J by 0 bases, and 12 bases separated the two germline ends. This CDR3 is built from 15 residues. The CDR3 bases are TGTGCCAGCAGAGCTACAGGTTCCTCTGGAAACACCATATATTTT. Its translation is CASRATGSSGNTIYF.